This T cell receptor beta chain was identified during a study of blood T cells in healthy people across ages. Whole-study context: There was about one barcoded beta molecule captured by template switching per two T cells.

Germline V CDR1 and CDR2: SQVTM, ANQGSEA. This CDR3 is built from 17 residues. With V trimmed by 3 bases and J by 4 bases, 7 bases remained unmatched. Each sample used at least 6 million PBMCs. Combining a sample-barcoded 5' primer with a J-beta primer mix, a second PCR ran for 7 to 11 cycles. At least 2.5 million CDR3-containing paired-end reads were obtained per sample. One entry per CDR3 protein, called by TCRdb with MiXCR from the 5' RACE reads. Among 550,000 to 650,000 distinct CDR3 sequences listed, 25% to 35% were seen once. The clonotype comes from a woman older than 75 in good health. The sequenced sample consisted of blood. The genes are TRBV29-1 and TRBJ2-3; 16 bases agree with TRBD2. The chain's CDR3 is CSVEGGLAGGPPDTQYF. The CDR3 DNA sequence: TGCAGCGTTGAGGGGGGACTAGCGGGAGGGCCCCCAGATACGCAGTATTTT.